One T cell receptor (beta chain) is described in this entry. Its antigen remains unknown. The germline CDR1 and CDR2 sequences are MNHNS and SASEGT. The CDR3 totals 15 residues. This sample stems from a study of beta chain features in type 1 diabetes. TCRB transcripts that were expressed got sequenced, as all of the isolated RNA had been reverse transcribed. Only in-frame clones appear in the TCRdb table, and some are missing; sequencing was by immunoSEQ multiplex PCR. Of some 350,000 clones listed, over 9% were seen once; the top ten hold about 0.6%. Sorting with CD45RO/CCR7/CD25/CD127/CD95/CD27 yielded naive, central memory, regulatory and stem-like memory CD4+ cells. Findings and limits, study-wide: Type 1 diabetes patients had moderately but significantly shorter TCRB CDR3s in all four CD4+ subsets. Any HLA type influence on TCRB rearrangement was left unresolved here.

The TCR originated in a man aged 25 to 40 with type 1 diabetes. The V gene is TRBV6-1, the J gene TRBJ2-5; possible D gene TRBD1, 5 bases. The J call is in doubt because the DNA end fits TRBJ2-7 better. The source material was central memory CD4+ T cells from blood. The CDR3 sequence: CASCITGNNPYEQYF. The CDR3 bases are TGTGCCAGCTGTATCACAGGCAATAACCCCTACGAGCAGTACTTC.